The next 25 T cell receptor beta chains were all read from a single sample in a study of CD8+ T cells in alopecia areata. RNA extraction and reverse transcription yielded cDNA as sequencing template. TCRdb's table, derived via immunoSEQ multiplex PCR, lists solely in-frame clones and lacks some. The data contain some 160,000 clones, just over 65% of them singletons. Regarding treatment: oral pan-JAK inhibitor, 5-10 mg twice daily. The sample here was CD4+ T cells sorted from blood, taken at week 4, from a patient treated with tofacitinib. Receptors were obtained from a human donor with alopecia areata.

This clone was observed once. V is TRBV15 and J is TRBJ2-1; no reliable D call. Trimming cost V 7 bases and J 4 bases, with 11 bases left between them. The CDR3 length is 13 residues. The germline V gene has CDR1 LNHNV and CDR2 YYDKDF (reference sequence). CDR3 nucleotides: TGTGCCACCACCTCCCTGTCGTACAATGAGCAGTTCTTC. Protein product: CATTSLSYNEQFF.

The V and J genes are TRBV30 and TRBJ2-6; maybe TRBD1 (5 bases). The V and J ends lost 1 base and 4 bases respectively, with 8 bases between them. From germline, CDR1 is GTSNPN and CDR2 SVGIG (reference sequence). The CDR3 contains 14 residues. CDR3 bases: TGTGCCTGGAGTGAAGGGGTAGGGGCCAACGTCCTGACTTTC. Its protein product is CAWSEGVGANVLTF.

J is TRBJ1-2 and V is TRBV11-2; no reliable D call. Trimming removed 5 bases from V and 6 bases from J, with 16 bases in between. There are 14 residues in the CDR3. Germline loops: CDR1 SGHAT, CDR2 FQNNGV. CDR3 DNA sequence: TGTGCCAGCAGCCCAACAGTATTTGGAGATGGCTACACCTTC. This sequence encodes CASSPTVFGDGYTF.

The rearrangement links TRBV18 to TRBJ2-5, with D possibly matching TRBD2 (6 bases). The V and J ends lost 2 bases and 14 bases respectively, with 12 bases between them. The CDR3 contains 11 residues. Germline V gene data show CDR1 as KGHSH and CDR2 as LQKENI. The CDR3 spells CASSPGTPAYF. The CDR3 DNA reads TGTGCCAGCTCACCAGGGACTCCCGCCTACTTC.

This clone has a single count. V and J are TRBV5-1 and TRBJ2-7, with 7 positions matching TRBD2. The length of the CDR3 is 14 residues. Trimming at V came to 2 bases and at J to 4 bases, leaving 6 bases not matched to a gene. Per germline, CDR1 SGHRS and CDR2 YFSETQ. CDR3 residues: CASSFLGLGYEQYF. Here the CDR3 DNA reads TGCGCCAGCAGCTTCCTAGGACTAGGGTACGAGCAGTACTTC.

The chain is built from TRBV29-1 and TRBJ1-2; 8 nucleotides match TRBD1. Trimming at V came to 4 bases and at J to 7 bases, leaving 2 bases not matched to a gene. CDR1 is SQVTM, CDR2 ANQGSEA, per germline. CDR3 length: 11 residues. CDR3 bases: TGCAGCGTTGGGACAGGGCTTGGCTACACCTTC. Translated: CSVGTGLGYTF.

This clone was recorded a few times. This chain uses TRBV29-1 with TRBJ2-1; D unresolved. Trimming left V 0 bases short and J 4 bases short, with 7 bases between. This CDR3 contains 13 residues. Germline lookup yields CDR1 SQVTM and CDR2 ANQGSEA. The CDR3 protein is CSVEDGQYNEQFF. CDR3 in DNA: TGCAGCGTTGAAGATGGCCAGTACAATGAGCAGTTCTTC.

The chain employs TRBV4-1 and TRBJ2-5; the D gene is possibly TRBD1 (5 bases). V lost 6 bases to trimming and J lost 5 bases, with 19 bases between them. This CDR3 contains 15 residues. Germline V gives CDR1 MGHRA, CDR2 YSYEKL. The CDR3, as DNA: TGCGCCAGCAGTTCGGTTGGGGCTACTGGGGAGACCCAGTACTTC. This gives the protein CASSSVGATGETQYF.

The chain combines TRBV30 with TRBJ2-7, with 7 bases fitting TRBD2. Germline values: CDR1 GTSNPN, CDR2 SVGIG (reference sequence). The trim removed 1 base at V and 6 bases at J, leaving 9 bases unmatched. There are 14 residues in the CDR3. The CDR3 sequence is CAWSAGLVPLEQYF. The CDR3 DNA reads TGTGCCTGGAGTGCCGGACTAGTTCCCCTCGAGCAGTACTTC.

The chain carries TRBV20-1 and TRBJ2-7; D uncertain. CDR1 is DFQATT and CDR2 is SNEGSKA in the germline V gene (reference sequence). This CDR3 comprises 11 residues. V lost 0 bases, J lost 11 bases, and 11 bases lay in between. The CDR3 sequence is CSARDLGREYF. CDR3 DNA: TGCAGTGCTAGAGATCTAGGGCGAGAGTACTTC.

DNA for the CDR3: TGTGCTGCAGGGGTTGGCTCACCCCTCCACTTT. This gives the protein CAAGVGSPLHF. The chain couples TRBV30 to TRBJ1-6; possibly TRBD1 for D (6 bases). Germline V gene lookup returns CDR1 GTSNPN and CDR2 SVGIG (reference sequence). The CDR3 runs to 11 residues.

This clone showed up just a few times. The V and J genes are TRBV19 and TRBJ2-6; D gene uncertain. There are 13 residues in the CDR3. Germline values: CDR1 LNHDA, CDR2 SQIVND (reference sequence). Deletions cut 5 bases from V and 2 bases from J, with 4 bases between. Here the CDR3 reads CASSSTGANVLTF. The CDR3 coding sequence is TGTGCCAGTAGTTCCACTGGGGCCAACGTCCTGACTTTC. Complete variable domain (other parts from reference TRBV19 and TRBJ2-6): DGGITQSPKYLFRKEGQNVTLSCEQNLNHDAMYWYRQDPGQGLRLIYYSQIVNDFQKGDIAEGYSVSREKKESFPLTVTSAQKNPTAFYLCASSSTGANVLTFGAGSRLTVL.

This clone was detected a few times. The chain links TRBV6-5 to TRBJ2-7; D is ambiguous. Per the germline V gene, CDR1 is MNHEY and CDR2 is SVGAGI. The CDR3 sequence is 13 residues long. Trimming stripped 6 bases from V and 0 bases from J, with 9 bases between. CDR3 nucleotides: TGTGCCAGCAGGGCGCCGAGCTCCTACGAGCAGTACTTC. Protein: CASRAPSSYEQYF.

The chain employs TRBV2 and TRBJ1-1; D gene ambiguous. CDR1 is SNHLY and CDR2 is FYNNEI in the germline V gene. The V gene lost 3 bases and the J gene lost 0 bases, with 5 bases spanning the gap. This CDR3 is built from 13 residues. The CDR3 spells CASSDGLNTEAFF. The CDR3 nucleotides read TGTGCCAGCAGTGATGGACTGAACACTGAAGCTTTCTTT.

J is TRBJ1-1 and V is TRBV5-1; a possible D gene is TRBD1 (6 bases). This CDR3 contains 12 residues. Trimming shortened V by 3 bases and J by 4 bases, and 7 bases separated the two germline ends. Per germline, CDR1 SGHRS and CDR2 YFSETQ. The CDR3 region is CASSSQGTEAFF. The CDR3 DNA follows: TGCGCCAGCAGCTCACAGGGCACTGAAGCTTTCTTT.

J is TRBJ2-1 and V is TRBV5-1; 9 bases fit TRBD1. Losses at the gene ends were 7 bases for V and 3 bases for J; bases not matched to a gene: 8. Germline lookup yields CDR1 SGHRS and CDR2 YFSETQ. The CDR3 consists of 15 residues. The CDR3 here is CASRTGDGIYNEQFF. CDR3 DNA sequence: TGCGCCAGCCGGACAGGGGATGGGATCTACAATGAGCAGTTCTTC.

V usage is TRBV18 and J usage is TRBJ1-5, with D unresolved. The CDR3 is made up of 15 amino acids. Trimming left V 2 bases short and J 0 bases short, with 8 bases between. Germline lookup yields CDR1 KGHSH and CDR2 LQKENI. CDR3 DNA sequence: TGTGCCAGCTCACCAGGACGGAATAGCAATCAGCCCCAGCATTTT. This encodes CASSPGRNSNQPQHF. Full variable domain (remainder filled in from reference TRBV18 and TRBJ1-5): NAGVMQNPRHLVRRRGQEARLRCSPMKGHSHVYWYRQLPEEGLKFMVYLQKENIIDESGMPKERFSAEFPKEGPSILRIQQVVRGDSAAYFCASSPGRNSNQPQHFGDGTRLSIL.

CDR3 nucleotides: TGTGCCAGCAACGAGCAGAGGGGATATCAGCCCCAGCATTTT. This codes for CASNEQRGYQPQHF. V gene TRBV7-2 combines with J gene TRBJ1-5, with a weak D call TRBD1 (5 bases). Germline-derived CDR1 and CDR2 are SGHTA and FQGNSA. Trimming shortened V by 7 bases and J by 5 bases, and 15 bases separated the two germline ends. The length of the CDR3 is 14 residues. Full variable domain (remainder filled in from reference TRBV7-2 and TRBJ1-5): GAGVSQSPSNKVTEKGKDVELRCDPISGHTALYWYRQSLGQGLEFLIYFQGNSAPDKSGLPSDRFSAERTGGSVSTLTIQRTQQEDSAVYLCASNEQRGYQPQHFGDGTRLSIL.

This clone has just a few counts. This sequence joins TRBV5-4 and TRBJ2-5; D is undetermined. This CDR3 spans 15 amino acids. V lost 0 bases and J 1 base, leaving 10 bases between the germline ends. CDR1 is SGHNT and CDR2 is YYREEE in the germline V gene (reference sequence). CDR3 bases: TGTGCCAGCAGCTTGGCCGGGCGGTCCCAAGAGACCCAGTACTTC. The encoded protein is CASSLAGRSQETQYF.

The CDR3 reads CASSLEASGANVLTF. CDR3 coding DNA: TGCGCCAGCAGCTTGGAGGCCTCTGGGGCCAACGTCCTGACTTTC. This rearrangement joins TRBV5-1 to TRBJ2-6; D is uncertain. Trimming left V 0 bases short and J 0 bases short, with 4 bases between. The CDR3 has 15 residues. The germline V gene encodes CDR1 SGHRS and CDR2 YFSETQ.

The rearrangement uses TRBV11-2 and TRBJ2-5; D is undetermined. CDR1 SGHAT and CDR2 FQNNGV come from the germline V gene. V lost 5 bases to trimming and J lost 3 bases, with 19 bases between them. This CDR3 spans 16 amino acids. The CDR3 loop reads CASSTFPVRQKETQYF. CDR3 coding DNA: TGTGCCAGCAGCACCTTCCCTGTTCGTCAGAAAGAGACCCAGTACTTC.

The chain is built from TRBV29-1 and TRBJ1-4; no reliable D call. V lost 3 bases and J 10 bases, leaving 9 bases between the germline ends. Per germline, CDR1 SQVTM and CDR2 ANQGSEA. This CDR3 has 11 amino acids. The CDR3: CSVEKYGKLFF. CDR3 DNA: TGCAGCGTTGAGAAGTACGGAAAACTGTTTTTT.

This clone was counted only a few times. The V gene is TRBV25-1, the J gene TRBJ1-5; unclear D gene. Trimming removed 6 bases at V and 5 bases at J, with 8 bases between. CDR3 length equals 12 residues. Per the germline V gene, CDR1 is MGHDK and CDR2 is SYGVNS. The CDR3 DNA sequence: TGTGCCAGCAGGCTCAGAGATCAGCCCCAGCATTTT. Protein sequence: CASRLRDQPQHF. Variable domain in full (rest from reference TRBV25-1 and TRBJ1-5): EADIYQTPRYLVIGTGKKITLECSQTMGHDKMYWYQQDPGMELHLIHYSYGVNSTEKGDLSSESTVSRIRTEHFPLTLESARPSHTSQYLCASRLRDQPQHFGDGTRLSIL.

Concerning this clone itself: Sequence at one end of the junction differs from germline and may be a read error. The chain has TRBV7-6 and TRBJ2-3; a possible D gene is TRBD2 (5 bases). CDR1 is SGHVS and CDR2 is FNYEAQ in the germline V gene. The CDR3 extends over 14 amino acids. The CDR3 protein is CASSLGRGADTQYF. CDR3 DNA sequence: TGTGCTAGCAGCTTAGGACGGGGTGCAGATACGCAGTATTTT.

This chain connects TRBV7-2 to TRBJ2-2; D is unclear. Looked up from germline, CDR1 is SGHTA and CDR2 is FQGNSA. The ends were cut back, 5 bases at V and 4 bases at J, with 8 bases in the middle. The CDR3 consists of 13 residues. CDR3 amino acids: CASSTGLTGELFF. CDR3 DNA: TGTGCCAGCAGCACGGGTCTCACCGGGGAGCTGTTTTTT.